These 30 T cell receptor beta chains were sequenced from one sample in a study of T cells in Graves' hyperthyroidism and ophthalmopathy. RNA transcripts were the template for amplifying TCR beta CDR3 regions. The TCR CDR3 first-round RT-PCR relied on the HTBI primer set. MiXCR, run by TCRdb on the multiplex PCR reads, gives a single entry per CDR3 protein. The data hold 350,000 to 450,000 distinct CDR3 sequences, with roughly 13% observed a single time. Input material: blood. The receptor set was obtained from a woman in her fifties or sixties with Graves' hyperthyroidism.

On this clonotype: It may be a read error: a sequence one base away is much more abundant. The genes are TRBV5-1 and TRBJ2-7; 13 bases map to TRBD2. This CDR3 has 14 amino acids. From germline, CDR1 is SGHRS and CDR2 YFSETQ. CDR3 nucleotides: TGCGCCTGCAGCTTGACTAGCGGGAGGCCTCAGCAGTACTTC. Its protein product is CACSLTSGRPQQYF.

This clonotype was detected many times. The chain links TRBV3-1 to TRBJ1-1; possibly TRBD1 for D (5 bases). The CDR3 loop spans 15 amino acids. Per the germline V gene, CDR1 is LGHDT and CDR2 is YNNKEL (reference sequence). V lost 4 bases, J lost 1 base, and 13 bases lay in between. This CDR3 is CASSRYEGRNTEAFF. The CDR3 DNA reads TGTGCCAGCAGCCGTTACGAGGGACGGAACACTGAAGCTTTCTTT.

At least ten counts were recorded for this clonotype. The chain employs TRBV10-3 and TRBJ2-7, with 8 bases aligning to TRBD1. J lost 0 bases, V lost 7 bases, and 5 bases had no gene match. Germline V lookup: CDR1 ENHRY, CDR2 SYGVKD. The CDR3 has 14 amino acids. The CDR3: CAIKRDRSSYEQYF. DNA for the CDR3: TGTGCCATCAAGAGGGACAGGAGCTCCTACGAGCAGTACTTC.

This clonotype was picked up many times. The V call is TRBV27, the J call TRBJ2-7; TRBD2 agrees at 14 bases. The V and J ends lost 10 bases and 6 bases, in that order; junction bases with no gene match: 5. Germline loops: CDR1 MNHEY, CDR2 SMNVEV (reference sequence). The CDR3 length is 13 residues. The chain's CDR3 is CATAGLAGVEQYF. The CDR3 region has the DNA TGTGCCACCGCGGGACTAGCGGGAGTCGAGCAGTACTTC.

The chain combines TRBV30 with TRBJ2-7; 9 bases match TRBD1. J gave up 0 bases and V 0 bases, and 6 bases lay outside the gene matches. CDR3 length equals 16 residues. The germline CDR1 and CDR2 sequences are GTSNPN and SVGIG (reference sequence). CDR3 residues: CAWSVTLTGGSYEQYF. In nucleotides, the CDR3 is TGTGCCTGGAGTGTAACCCTGACAGGGGGCTCCTACGAGCAGTACTTC.

This clonotype was counted only a few times. The chain employs TRBV4-1 and TRBJ1-4, with 8 bases that match TRBD1. Germline-derived CDR1 and CDR2 are MGHRA and YSYEKL. The CDR3 totals 15 residues. V gave up 3 bases and J gave up 6 bases; unmatched junction bases: 6. In nucleotides, the CDR3 is TGCGCCAGCAGCCATCCGGACAGGGTACATGAAAAACTGTTTTTT. Its translation: CASSHPDRVHEKLFF.

The count of this clonotype is one. A read error may explain this, as a much larger clone is one base away. The chain has TRBV20-1 and TRBJ2-1; possibly TRBD1 or TRBD2 for D (5 bases each). This CDR3 has 15 amino acids. V was shortened by 3 bases and J by 0 bases, with 12 bases between the two germline ends. Germline V lookup: CDR1 DFQATT, CDR2 SNEGSKA (reference sequence). The CDR3 coding sequence is TGCAGTGCTAGTGGGGACCCGAGCTCCTACAATGAGCAGTTCTTC. This encodes CSASGDPSSYNEQFF.

V is TRBV4-1 and J is TRBJ1-1; tentatively, D is TRBD1 (5 bases). The V gene lost 4 bases and the J gene lost 1 base, with 10 bases spanning the gap. Germline CDR1 MGHRA, CDR2 YSYEKL. The CDR3 sequence is 14 residues long. In DNA form, the CDR3 reads TGCGCCAGCAGCCGGCCCCAGGGGAACACTGAAGCTTTCTTT. It encodes CASSRPQGNTEAFF.

A note on this clonotype: An end of the junction differs from the germline gene, which may be a read error. The chain joins TRBV5-4 to TRBJ2-1, with D tentatively TRBD2 (5 bases). Looked up from germline, CDR1 is SGHNT and CDR2 is YYREEE (reference sequence). The CDR3 is 15 amino acids. The CDR3 region is CASSFPGNSYNEQFF. In DNA form, the CDR3 reads TGTGCCAGTAGCTTTCCCGGGAATTCCTACAATGAGCAGTTCTTC.

This clonotype was seen more than once but under ten times. The genes are TRBV20-1 and TRBJ2-7; D could derive from TRBD1 or TRBD2 (6 bases each). The V end lost 7 bases, the J end lost 8 bases, and 21 bases lay between the germline ends. Germline lookup yields CDR1 DFQATT and CDR2 SNEGSKA (reference sequence). CDR3 length equals 13 residues. CDR3 nucleotides: TGCAGTGTCAGGGGACGACGGGGGTGGAAGCAGTACTTC. This sequence encodes CSVRGRRGWKQYF.

This clonotype showed up many times. The J gene is TRBJ1-1, the V gene TRBV3-1; D might be TRBD1 (5 bases). The CDR3 runs to 16 residues. Trimming took 1 base from V and 8 from J, leaving 20 bases between them. The germline V gene encodes CDR1 LGHDT and CDR2 YNNKEL (reference sequence). The CDR3, as DNA: TGTGCCAGCAGCCAAGCGGGGCCCGGGAAGGTCACCGAAGCTTTCTTT. Translating it yields CASSQAGPGKVTEAFF.

Ten or more counts support this clonotype. The chain recombines TRBV7-3 with TRBJ2-3, with D perhaps TRBD1 or TRBD2 (5 bases each). Germline-derived CDR1 and CDR2 are SGHTA and FQGTGA. V shed 1 base and J shed 8 bases, with 16 bases lying between them. This CDR3 region has 15 residues. CDR3 bases: TGTGCCAGCAGCTTAAGTCCTTTGGGGGAAGGTACGCAGTATTTT. Its translation is CASSLSPLGEGTQYF.

The sample holds a few counts of this clonotype. This chain joins TRBV10-3 and TRBJ2-2, with 7 bases lining up with TRBD1. The CDR3 covers 15 residues. V lost 5 bases to trimming and J lost 1 base; unmatched junction nucleotides: 4. The germline CDR1 and CDR2 sequences are ENHRY and SYGVKD. CDR3 DNA: TGTGCCATCAGTTCCGGGACAGTGAACACCGGGGAGCTGTTTTTT. Translating it yields CAISSGTVNTGELFF.

This clonotype has a count of ten or more. The chain recombines TRBV27 with TRBJ1-5; D may be TRBD1 (5 bases). Germline assignment: CDR1 MNHEY and CDR2 SMNVEV (reference sequence). This CDR3 contains 16 residues. V was clipped by 3 bases and J by 5 bases, with 17 bases between them. The CDR3 coding sequence is TGTGCCAGCAGTTTTTTGGGTCGCCAGGGACATCAGCCCCAGCATTTT. Its translation is CASSFLGRQGHQPQHF.

This clonotype was found many times. The CDR3 nucleotides read TGTGCCAGCACCAGACTAGCGGGACGCACAGATACGCAGTATTTT. This encodes CASTRLAGRTDTQYF. The chain joins TRBV7-9 to TRBJ2-3, with 11 bases lining up with TRBD2. Per the germline V gene, CDR1 is SEHNR and CDR2 is FQNEAQ (reference sequence). V lost 7 bases, J lost 1 base, and 4 bases stayed unmatched. The CDR3 runs to 15 residues.

This clonotype was seen more than once but under ten times. This rearrangement joins TRBV29-1 to TRBJ2-5; TRBD1 aligns across 8 bases. This CDR3 has 14 amino acids. V lost 4 bases and J lost 5; bases outside the gene matches: 9. CDR1 is SQVTM and CDR2 is ANQGSEA in the germline V gene. The DNA for the CDR3 is TGCAGCGTTGGACGGCAGGGGGCGCGGGAGACCCAGTACTTC. Translating it yields CSVGRQGARETQYF.

The chain recombines TRBV11-3 with TRBJ2-1, with a tentative D call TRBD1 (6 bases). V was shortened by 5 bases and J by 8 bases, with 13 bases between the two germline ends. The CDR3 spans 13 residues. From germline, CDR1 is SGHNT and CDR2 YENEEA. In DNA form, the CDR3 reads TGTGCCAGCAGCCGTGCACAGGGTTATGAGCAGTTCTTC. This encodes CASSRAQGYEQFF.

The chain recombines TRBV3-1 with TRBJ2-6, with 7 positions matching TRBD1. Unmatched junction bases numbered 1, after V lost 8 bases and J lost 0 bases. The CDR3 spans 14 residues. Germline CDR1 and CDR2: LGHDT and YNNKEL (reference sequence). This CDR3 is CASGTVSGANVLTF. The CDR3 region has the DNA TGTGCCAGCGGGACAGTCTCTGGGGCCAACGTCCTGACTTTC.

In its sample, this clonotype was seen many times. The rearrangement joins TRBV5-1 to TRBJ2-2; D is perhaps TRBD2 (5 bases). Germline V gives CDR1 SGHRS, CDR2 YFSETQ. V shed 3 bases and J shed 3 bases, with 6 bases lying between them. The CDR3 is made up of 13 amino acids. DNA of the CDR3: TGCGCCAGCAGCTCCGGGGACACCGGGGAGCTGTTTTTT. Its protein product is CASSSGDTGELFF.

The chain uses TRBV29-1 and TRBJ2-1; no clear D gene. The CDR3 length is 13 residues. V dropped 1 base and J dropped 7 bases, with 11 bases sitting between them. The germline V gene encodes CDR1 SQVTM and CDR2 ANQGSEA. CDR3 loop: CSVEALSWNEQFF. CDR3 nucleotide sequence: TGCAGCGTTGAAGCTCTTAGCTGGAATGAGCAGTTCTTC.

The chain links TRBV24-1 to TRBJ2-7; a possible D gene is TRBD1 (6 bases). The CDR3 is 17 amino acids. With 7 bases removed from V and 3 bases from J, the gap between germline ends came to 24 bases. Germline assignment: CDR1 KGHDR and CDR2 SFDVKD. CDR3 sequence (DNA): TGTGCCACCAGGGCCCCGCCTGGACAGTACAAGGTCTACGAGCAGTACTTC. This translates into CATRAPPGQYKVYEQYF.

The chain employs TRBV10-3 and TRBJ1-2; 8 bases fit TRBD1. V was clipped by 0 bases and J by 6 bases; unmatched bases: 9. CDR1 is ENHRY and CDR2 is SYGVKD in the germline V gene. This CDR3 contains 16 residues. CDR3 nucleotides: TGTGCCATCAGTGAGTCGAAGGTTTCAGGGGGCGATGGCTACACCTTC. It codes for CAISESKVSGGDGYTF.

Only a few counts were recorded for this clonotype. This chain links TRBV2 with TRBJ2-3; 13 bases agree with TRBD2. Trimming removed 3 bases from V and 3 bases from J; junction bases left unmatched: 9. This CDR3 has 18 residues. Germline CDR1 reads SNHLY; CDR2 reads FYNNEI. CDR3 bases: TGTGCCAGCAGTGATTACACTAGCGGGAGGGGAGGAACAGATACGCAGTATTTT. Its protein is CASSDYTSGRGGTDTQYF.

This clonotype has ten or more counts. This chain links TRBV30 with TRBJ1-1; D may be TRBD1 (5 bases). Trimming left V 4 bases short and J 6 bases short, with 15 bases between. Germline CDR1 GTSNPN, CDR2 SVGIG (reference sequence). CDR3 length equals 13 residues. In DNA, the CDR3 is TGTGCCTGGACACCCTATAGGGACGCTGAAGCTTTCTTT. Translation: CAWTPYRDAEAFF.

The genes are TRBV28 and TRBJ2-4, with D uncertain. Trimming shortened V by 4 bases and J by 3 bases, and 7 bases separated the two germline ends. This CDR3 has 13 amino acids. CDR1 and CDR2 (germline): MDHEN, SYDVKM. CDR3 DNA: TGTGCCAGCAGTTGGTACAGCAAAAACATTCAGTACTTC. Protein: CASSWYSKNIQYF.

This clonotype was observed at least ten times. The CDR3 nucleotides are TGTGCCAGCAGCCCGGGACTAGCGAACGACGAGCAGTACTTC. It codes for CASSPGLANDEQYF. The chain is built from TRBV3-1 and TRBJ2-7; TRBD2 aligns across 10 bases. The length of the CDR3 is 14 residues. CDR1 and CDR2 (germline): LGHDT, YNNKEL (reference sequence). With V trimmed by 4 bases and J by 5 bases, 5 bases remained unmatched.

The V call is TRBV9, the J call TRBJ1-3; no firm D call. The V end lost 3 bases, the J end lost 0 bases, and 16 bases lay between the germline ends. The CDR3 has 17 amino acids. The germline gives CDR1 SGDLS, CDR2 YYNGEE. The CDR3 sequence is CASSASSRAVSGNTIYF. CDR3 DNA: TGTGCCAGCAGCGCCTCCAGTAGGGCCGTCTCTGGAAACACCATATATTTT.

This clonotype was detected many times. This chain uses TRBV4-2 with TRBJ2-5, with D tentatively TRBD2 (5 bases). The germline V and J ends were trimmed by 1 base and 5 bases, with 8 bases remaining between them. The CDR3 covers 13 residues. Per germline, CDR1 LGHNA and CDR2 YNFKEQ. DNA of the CDR3: TGTGCCAGCAGCCAAGTAGCGTTGGAGACCCAGTACTTC. Protein: CASSQVALETQYF.

This clonotype was detected only a few times. This chain connects TRBV10-3 to TRBJ2-7; D might be TRBD1 or TRBD2, each matching 5 bases. Trimming left V 0 bases short and J 7 bases short, with 13 bases between. The CDR3 loop spans 14 amino acids. Germline V gene data show CDR1 as ENHRY and CDR2 as SYGVKD. For the CDR3, the DNA is TGTGCCATCAGTGAGTCTGGGACCTCGGGGGAGCAGTACTTC. It translates to CAISESGTSGEQYF.

The chain carries TRBV5-1 and TRBJ2-5, with 7 bases aligning to TRBD2. With 3 bases clipped from V and 1 base from J, the junction kept 12 bases outside the gene matches. Germline CDR1 reads SGHRS; CDR2 reads YFSETQ. The CDR3 is 17 residues long. DNA for the CDR3: TGCGCCAGCAGCTACGGATCTAGCGGATTACTCCAAGAGACCCAGTACTTC. Translating it yields CASSYGSSGLLQETQYF.